Listed below are T cell receptor beta chains from one sample, sequenced in a study of T cell responses to AZD1222 COVID-19 vaccine. Assay: immunoSEQ multiplex PCR; the TCRdb copy retains only in-frame clones and omits some. The sample includes over 110,000 clones, under 95% seen only once; the top ten take around 5.1%. The sequences come from peripheral blood, collected on day 0 of AZD1222 vaccination. The source of these receptors is an adult in good health. CDR3s include the opening cysteine and the closing phenylalanine or tryptophan.

>TRBV2|TRBJ1-6
CASRQVNNSPLHF
>TRBV4-2|TRBJ1-1
CASSQDGAEAFF
>TRBV6-2/TRBV6-3|TRBJ1-3
CASSKGHSGNTIYF
>TRBV10-3|TRBJ2-3
CAISEMTSGSPDTQYF
>TRBV6-1|TRBJ2-7
CASSEAQRGYVSYEQYF
>TRBV7-2|TRBJ1-2
CASSLGPGTDFHGYTF
>TRBV3-1/TRBV3-2|TRBJ1-2
CASSQGARGYTF
>TRBV7-8|TRBJ2-1
CASSRGRASYNEQFF
>TRBV3-1/TRBV3-2|TRBJ1-3
CASSQDRTGGAYGNTIYF
>TRBV15|TRBJ2-1
CATSRDFGSEQFF
>TRBV4-1|TRBJ1-6
CASSQGQFNSPLHF